These 22 T cell receptor beta chains share one sample of origin, sequenced in a study of T cell clusters in autoimmune cytopenias. About 39,000 genome equivalents of blood DNA were amplified for TRB. Multiplex touch-down PCR amplified TRB using TRB-A and TRB-B pools in one tube. TCRdb reprocessed the multiplex PCR reads; each CDR3 protein has one entry and no DNA is given. This sample carries 5,700 or so distinct CDR3 sequences, with roughly 38% going to the ten biggest clones. This same sample was also taken into another study, of T cell repertoires in aging, cancer and after chemotherapy.

The sample taken for sequencing was peripheral blood. The receptors were gathered from a human donor in good health.

By frequency, this clonotype is medium-sized. V is TRBV5-5 and J is TRBJ1-2; TCRdb outputs TRBD1, but without DNA this stays unchecked. Per germline, CDR1 SGHKS and CDR2 YYEKEE (reference sequence). The CDR3 has 15 amino acids. CDR3 protein: CASSLPTGGTGGYTF.

This CDR3 is CASSEGDNEQFF. The V call is TRBV10-1, the J call TRBJ2-1. CDR3 length: 12 amino acids. Germline-derived CDR1 and CDR2 are WNHNN and SYGVQD (reference sequence).

This chain joins TRBV24-1 and TRBJ2-7; the D call from TCRdb, TRBD1, cannot be confirmed without DNA. The CDR3 has 13 amino acids. Germline V gene data show CDR1 as KGHDR and CDR2 as SFDVKD. This chain's CDR3 is CATSDQTGVQQYF.

The V and J genes are TRBV11-2 and TRBJ2-7; TCRdb gives TRBD1 as the D gene, but with no DNA this cannot be confirmed. Germline CDR1 reads SGHAT; CDR2 reads FQNNGV. The CDR3 sequence is 16 residues long. The CDR3 spells CASSLVGTGGRYEQYF.

The J gene is TRBJ1-1, the V gene TRBV7-9; the D call from TCRdb, TRBD1, cannot be confirmed without DNA. Germline V gives CDR1 SEHNR, CDR2 FQNEAQ (reference sequence). This CDR3 contains 15 residues. Here the CDR3 reads CASSSGQGALLGAFF.

The V call is TRBV21-1, the J call TRBJ1-4; the D call from TCRdb, TRBD1, cannot be confirmed without DNA. TRBV21-1 is shown as a pseudogene. The CDR3 runs to 16 residues. CDR3 loop: CASSGTGLSTNEKLFF.

This clonotype is classed as medium-sized (0.01 to 0.1%) by frequency. The chain uses TRBV6-1 and TRBJ1-2; TCRdb designates TRBD1, a call that cannot be tested without DNA. This CDR3 contains 14 residues. Germline CDR1 and CDR2: MNHNS and SASEGT. The CDR3 here is CASSEALGARGYTF.

The rearrangement joins TRBV6-1 to TRBJ1-2. CDR3 length: 13 amino acids. The V gene's germline CDR1 is MNHNS and CDR2 SASEGT. CDR3 loop: CASTLDNNYGYTF.

The J gene is TRBJ1-4, the V gene TRBV5-4; TCRdb indicates TRBD1, and absent DNA this call remains unverified. The CDR3 extends over 18 amino acids. Germline V gene sequence: CDR1 SGHNT, CDR2 YYREEE (reference sequence). CDR3 residues: CASSFGVVGASANEKLFF.

The rearrangement links TRBV7-9 to TRBJ1-3. There are 15 residues in the CDR3. Germline V gene lookup returns CDR1 SEHNR and CDR2 FQNEAQ (reference sequence). This CDR3 reads CASSLAAISGNTIYF.

This clonotype is identified as medium-sized from frequency. This chain links TRBV29-1 with TRBJ1-4; TCRdb selects TRBD1, and the lack of DNA leaves this call unchecked. The germline CDR1 and CDR2 sequences are SQVTM and ANQGSEA. CDR3 length: 16 amino acids. CDR3 in amino acids: CSVEDRNTGPNEKLFF.

This clonotype is called medium-sized based on its frequency. The rearrangement joins TRBV19 to TRBJ1-5. Germline V gene sequence: CDR1 LNHDA, CDR2 SQIVND (reference sequence). The CDR3 contains 15 residues. This CDR3 reads CASSISRAPNQPQHF.

J is TRBJ2-1 and V is TRBV11-2; TCRdb designates TRBD1, a call that cannot be tested without DNA. The CDR3 spans 18 residues. The germline V gene has CDR1 SGHAT and CDR2 FQNNGV. CDR3 region: CASSLVPLVGDAYNEQFF.

By frequency, this clonotype is medium-sized (0.01 to 0.1%). J is TRBJ2-7 and V is TRBV12-3 or TRBV12-4. The CDR3 has 13 amino acids. CDR3 region: CASSSPSSYEQYF.

V and J are TRBV6-4 and TRBJ2-2. This CDR3 has 14 amino acids. CDR1 is MRHNA and CDR2 is SNTAGT in the germline V gene. The CDR3 protein is CASSDWHRTGELFF.

The V call is TRBV6-5, the J call TRBJ1-4. Germline CDR1 and CDR2: MNHEY and SVGAGI. CDR3 length: 18 amino acids. The CDR3: CASSKRENRARGYEKLFF.

The chain recombines TRBV5-6 with TRBJ1-1. This CDR3 region has 14 residues. Germline V lookup: CDR1 SGHDT, CDR2 YYEEEE. The CDR3 protein is CASSLDRSVTEAFF.

The chain uses TRBV12-3 or TRBV12-4 and TRBJ2-1; TCRdb picks TRBD2, but there is no DNA to check that call. The CDR3 length is 18 residues. The CDR3 loop is CASSLGTSGGISYNEQFF.

This CDR3 reads CASSRDRVGKLFF. The chain links TRBV4-2 to TRBJ1-4; TCRdb calls TRBD1, which cannot be checked without DNA. This CDR3 has 13 residues. In germline, CDR1 is LGHNA, CDR2 YNFKEQ.

This clonotype counts as medium-sized by frequency. The chain recombines TRBV29-1 with TRBJ1-6; absent DNA, TCRdb's TRBD1 call cannot be checked. Germline-derived CDR1 and CDR2 are SQVTM and ANQGSEA. CDR3 length equals 13 residues. The CDR3 reads CSVAGTGGSPLHF.

The J gene is TRBJ2-7, the V gene TRBV10-3; absent DNA, TCRdb's TRBD1 call cannot be checked. The CDR3 contains 16 residues. Germline V lookup: CDR1 ENHRY, CDR2 SYGVKD. The CDR3 loop is CAISPVWGGPGYEQYF.

The rearrangement links TRBV20-1 to TRBJ1-2; TCRdb returns TRBD1, unconfirmable since there is no DNA. The CDR3 covers 13 residues. The germline V gene encodes CDR1 DFQATT and CDR2 SNEGSKA (reference sequence). The CDR3 sequence: CSARVPDSYGYTF.